These 26 T cell receptor beta chains came from one sample sequenced in a study of blood T cell repertoires in COVID-19. Assay: immunoSEQ multiplex PCR; the TCRdb copy retains only in-frame clones and omits some. Of approximately 140,000 clones listed, roughly four fifths were seen once; the top ten hold roughly 8.3%. Sequenced sample: peripheral blood. These receptors were collected from a human donor with acute or convalescent COVID-19. The donor label of this sample is uncertain.

The rearrangement uses TRBV24-1 and TRBJ2-1; D is ambiguous. V lost 6 bases to trimming and J lost 6 bases, with 11 bases between them. The CDR3 consists of 13 residues. Germline values: CDR1 KGHDR, CDR2 SFDVKD. The CDR3 is CATSKELLNEQFF. The CDR3 nucleotides are TGTGCCACCAGTAAGGAGCTCCTCAATGAGCAGTTCTTC.

The rearrangement links TRBV30 to TRBJ1-1; D not resolved. The CDR3 has 13 amino acids. Germline loops: CDR1 GTSNPN, CDR2 SVGIG (reference sequence). Deletions cut 4 bases from V and 4 bases from J, with 13 bases between. Here the CDR3 reads CAWNHKGGTEAFF. The CDR3 region has the DNA TGTGCCTGGAATCATAAAGGAGGCACTGAAGCTTTCTTT. The whole variable domain, remainder taken from reference TRBV30 and TRBJ1-1, is SQTIHQWPATLVQPVGSPLSLECTVEGTSNPNLYWYRQAAGRGLQLLFYSVGIGQISSEVPQNLSASRPQDRQFILSSKKLLLSDSGFYLCAWNHKGGTEAFFGQGTRLTVV.

The CDR3 DNA reads as TGTGCCAGCAGCTTAGGGGGGGGAAATTCCTACAATGAGCAGTTCTTC. This gives the protein CASSLGGGNSYNEQFF. The rearrangement joins TRBV7-2 to TRBJ2-1, with 7 bases lining up with TRBD2. The ends lost 1 base at V and 1 base at J; junction bases unmatched: 4. The CDR3 spans 16 residues. In germline, CDR1 is SGHTA, CDR2 FQGNSA.

V usage is TRBV29-1 and J usage is TRBJ2-1; TRBD2 matches 7 bases. Germline V lookup: CDR1 SQVTM, CDR2 ANQGSEA. There are 13 residues in the CDR3. The V gene end was trimmed by 7 bases and the J gene end by 0 bases; junction bases not matched to a gene: 3. The CDR3 DNA reads TGCAGCGCGCGGGGGTCCTCCTACAATGAGCAGTTCTTC. Its protein is CSARGSSYNEQFF.

The chain couples TRBV7-6 to TRBJ1-1, with D possibly TRBD1 on 5 matching bases. There are 19 residues in the CDR3. Per the germline V gene, CDR1 is SGHVS and CDR2 is FNYEAQ. Trimming left V 5 bases short and J 7 bases short, with 32 bases between. The CDR3 nucleotides are TGTGCCAGCAGCCAGGGAAAAGGGAGGGCCAGAGTAGTGGGAGGTGAAGCTTTCTTT. Protein: CASSQGKGRARVVGGEAFF. Full variable domain (missing parts from reference TRBV7-6 and TRBJ1-1): GAGVSQSPRYKVTKRGQDVALRCDPISGHVSLYWYRQALGQGPEFLTYFNYEAQQDKSGLPNDRFSAERPEGSISTLTIQRTEQRDSAMYRCASSQGKGRARVVGGEAFFGQGTRLTVV.

The chain uses TRBV6-1 and TRBJ2-1, with 9 bases fitting TRBD2. CDR1 is MNHNS and CDR2 is SASEGT in the germline V gene. The CDR3 loop spans 19 amino acids. V was pared by 0 bases and J by 4 bases, with 13 bases of the junction left unmatched. The CDR3 DNA reads as TGTGCCAGCAGTGAAGCGCGGGTAGCGGGGGCCTACTTTTACAATGAGCAGTTCTTC. Encoded protein: CASSEARVAGAYFYNEQFF.

The chain uses TRBV29-1 and TRBJ2-3; TRBD2 matches at 10 bases. After removal of 8 bases from V and 7 bases from J, the junction contained 9 bases not matched to a gene. Germline loops: CDR1 SQVTM, CDR2 ANQGSEA. The CDR3 has 13 residues. The CDR3: CSLLLAGWNTQYF. Here the CDR3 DNA reads TGCAGCCTCTTACTAGCGGGGTGGAATACGCAGTATTTT.

The CDR3 region has the DNA TGTGCCAGCAGCCCCGGACAGGGAAGATGGTATGGCTACACCTTC. This translates into CASSPGQGRWYGYTF. The chain carries TRBV7-6 and TRBJ1-2, with TRBD1 matching over 8 bases. V lost 5 bases, J lost 5 bases, and 10 bases stayed unmatched. Germline loops: CDR1 SGHVS, CDR2 FNYEAQ. This CDR3 has 15 residues.

This sequence joins TRBV5-1 and TRBJ1-3, with 7 positions matching TRBD1. This CDR3 is built from 15 residues. The trim removed 4 bases at V and 5 bases at J, leaving 9 bases unmatched. CDR1 and CDR2 (germline): SGHRS, YFSETQ. The CDR3 DNA is TGCGCCAGCAGCCTCCCCGGGACAGAGAGAAACACCATATATTTT. This gives the protein CASSLPGTERNTIYF.

The genes are TRBV28 and TRBJ1-5; perhaps TRBD1 as D (5 bases). V lost 6 bases and J lost 0, with 15 bases in between. This CDR3 region has 16 residues. Per germline, CDR1 MDHEN and CDR2 SYDVKM. CDR3 residues: CASRPKGPHSNQPQHF. CDR3 in DNA: TGTGCCAGCAGACCAAAGGGGCCCCATAGCAATCAGCCCCAGCATTTT.

This clone appeared a single time. Germline is not matched at one junction end, which may reflect a read error. The chain employs TRBV7-7 and TRBJ2-2, with 9 bases lining up with TRBD1. The CDR3 runs 14 residues. The germline V gene has CDR1 SSHAT and CDR2 FNYEAQ (reference sequence). The CDR3 DNA reads TGTGCTAGCAGCCCGGGACAGGGAGGGCCGGAGCTGTTTTTT. Amino acids: CASSPGQGGPELFF. Full variable domain (outside the CDR3, taken from reference TRBV7-7 and TRBJ2-2): GAGVSQSPRYKVTKRGQDVTLRCDPISSHATLYWYQQALGQGPEFLTYFNYEAQPDKSGLPSDRFSAERPEGSISTLTIQRTEQRDSAMYRCASSPGQGGPELFFGEGSRLTVL.

The chain has TRBV6-5 and TRBJ1-1; no definite D call. Germline loops: CDR1 MNHEY, CDR2 SVGAGI. This CDR3 region has 11 residues. Between the trimmed V and J ends, which lost 2 bases and 6 bases, there was a span of 4 bases. CDR3 DNA: TGTGCCAGCAGTTACCCTTCTGAAGCTTTCTTT. It translates to CASSYPSEAFF.

This chain links TRBV30 with TRBJ1-2; 8 nucleotides align to TRBD1. Germline CDR1 reads GTSNPN; CDR2 reads SVGIG (reference sequence). This CDR3 has 14 residues. Trimming removed 3 bases from V and 1 base from J; junction bases left unmatched: 4. The CDR3: CAWRRQGFNYGYTF. The DNA of the CDR3 is TGTGCCTGGAGGAGACAGGGGTTTAACTATGGCTACACCTTC.

The chain combines TRBV6-6 with TRBJ2-5; 7 bases fit TRBD2. The germline CDR1 and CDR2 sequences are MNHNY and SVGAGI (reference sequence). The CDR3 is made up of 13 amino acids. V shed 6 bases and J 3 bases; nucleotides not matched to a gene: 4. CDR3 amino acids: CASSFGGEETQYF. The CDR3 nucleotides read TGTGCCAGCAGCTTTGGGGGGGAAGAGACCCAGTACTTC.

The chain combines TRBV10-1 with TRBJ2-1, with 8 bases matching TRBD2. The CDR3 is made up of 15 amino acids. Per germline, CDR1 WNHNN and CDR2 SYGVQD (reference sequence). With 6 bases clipped from V and 5 bases from J, the junction kept 9 bases outside the gene matches. CDR3: CASSPGTRGDNEQFF. The CDR3 DNA reads as TGCGCCAGCAGCCCTGGGACTAGAGGGGACAATGAGCAGTTCTTC.

The V and J genes are TRBV24-1 and TRBJ1-5; TRBD1 is a possible D gene (5 bases). Between the trimmed V and J ends, which lost 4 bases and 6 bases, there was a span of 12 bases. This CDR3 region has 14 residues. Germline values: CDR1 KGHDR, CDR2 SFDVKD. CDR3 sequence: CATSDCRDGQPQHF. The CDR3 bases are TGTGCCACCAGTGACTGCAGGGATGGTCAGCCCCAGCATTTT.

This chain links TRBV6-1 with TRBJ1-1; D call uncertain. CDR3 length: 12 residues. Trimming took off 3 bases at V and 11 bases at J, with 13 bases between the two ends. Germline CDR1 MNHNS, CDR2 SASEGT. This chain's CDR3 is CASSDTYRTAFF. Here the CDR3 DNA reads TGTGCCAGCAGTGATACCTACCGAACTGCTTTCTTT.

The chain combines TRBV6-6 with TRBJ1-5; D is undetermined. The V and J ends lost 6 bases and 7 bases respectively, with 13 bases between them. This CDR3 spans 13 amino acids. CDR1 and CDR2 from the germline V gene are MNHNY and SVGAGI (reference sequence). This CDR3 is CASRPPGVQPQHF. In DNA, the CDR3 is TGTGCCAGCAGACCGCCCGGGGTCCAGCCCCAGCATTTT.

The gene calls are TRBV13 and TRBJ2-7; 9 bases are a match to TRBD1. The CDR3 covers 14 residues. V shed 4 bases and J 3 bases; nucleotides not matched to a gene: 4. Germline V lookup: CDR1 PRHDT, CDR2 FYEKMQ (reference sequence). CDR3 nucleotide sequence: TGTGCCAGCAGCTCGACAGGGGGTATCTACGAGCAGTACTTC. This sequence encodes CASSSTGGIYEQYF. Complete variable domain (other parts from reference TRBV13 and TRBJ2-7): AAGVIQSPRHLIKEKRETATLKCYPIPRHDTVYWYQQGPGQDPQFLISFYEKMQSDKGSIPDRFSAQQFSDYHSELNMSSLELGDSALYFCASSSTGGIYEQYFGPGTRLTVT.

V is TRBV11-1 and J is TRBJ2-1; TRBD1 matches at 8 bases. The CDR3 spans 14 residues. V lost 5 bases, J lost 5 bases, and 5 bases stayed unmatched. Germline CDR1 is SGHAT and CDR2 is FQDESV (reference sequence). DNA for the CDR3: TGTGCCAGCAGCCGACAGGGGCGAAACAATGAGCAGTTCTTC. Its protein product is CASSRQGRNNEQFF.

V and J are TRBV24-1 and TRBJ2-3; the match to TRBD1 covers 9 bases. The CDR3 spans 15 residues. V shed 3 bases, J shed 2 bases, and the junction held 2 bases outside the gene matches. Germline V gene lookup returns CDR1 KGHDR and CDR2 SFDVKD. The CDR3: CATSDGTGPTDTQYF. The CDR3 nucleotides read TGTGCCACCAGTGATGGGACAGGGCCCACAGATACGCAGTATTTT.

The chain couples TRBV4-1 to TRBJ2-3, with 12 bases identical to TRBD2. Trimming took 4 bases from V and 5 from J; bases not matched to a gene: 4. Germline V gene sequence: CDR1 MGHRA, CDR2 YSYEKL. The CDR3 covers 15 residues. The CDR3 DNA reads TGCGCCAGCAGCCTGGGACTAGCGGGTCGAGATACGCAGTATTTT. Protein sequence: CASSLGLAGRDTQYF.

The rearrangement uses TRBV6-2 or TRBV6-3 and TRBJ1-6; weak D call: TRBD1 (6 bases). V lost 4 bases and J 7 bases, leaving 14 bases between the germline ends. The CDR3 is made up of 15 amino acids. Germline values: CDR1 MNHEY, CDR2 SVGEGT. The DNA of the CDR3 is TGTGCCAGCAGTTTGCCCACAGGGAAGAATTCACCCCTCCACTTT. Translating gives CASSLPTGKNSPLHF.

The chain links TRBV9 to TRBJ2-1; TRBD2 agrees at 11 bases. Per germline, CDR1 SGDLS and CDR2 YYNGEE. The CDR3 sequence is 15 residues long. The J segment lost 6 bases and the V segment lost 4 bases, leaving 6 bases of the junction unmatched. The CDR3 sequence: CASSPTSGGGNEQFF. CDR3 coding DNA: TGTGCCAGCAGCCCCACTAGCGGGGGTGGCAATGAGCAGTTCTTC.

The J gene is TRBJ2-5, the V gene TRBV5-1; D may be TRBD1 (6 bases). Trimming shortened V by 3 bases and J by 4 bases, and 13 bases separated the two germline ends. The CDR3 length is 14 residues. Germline CDR1 is SGHRS and CDR2 is YFSETQ. The CDR3 spells CASSSGDGGETQYF. CDR3 DNA sequence: TGCGCCAGCAGCTCAGGGGATGGGGGAGAGACCCAGTACTTC.

This clone has a single count. This sequence joins TRBV5-1 and TRBJ2-6; 7 bases map to TRBD2. This CDR3 is built from 18 residues. CDR1 SGHRS and CDR2 YFSETQ come from the germline V gene. The V gene end was trimmed by 3 bases and the J gene end by 1 base; junction bases not matched to a gene: 10. This CDR3 is CASSSRGGAQSGANVLTF. The CDR3 DNA reads TGCGCCAGCAGCTCCCGGGGAGGGGCCCAATCTGGGGCCAACGTCCTGACTTTC.